This T cell receptor (beta chain) was sequenced during a study of OX40 agonist ivuxolimab in advanced cancers. The CDR3 has 13 amino acids. CDR1 and CDR2 (germline): LNHDA, SQIVND (reference sequence). Trimming cost V 2 bases and J 9 bases, with 11 bases left between them. Measured with immunoSEQ multiplex PCR; TCRdb has only the in-frame clones, and not every one. The sample gives 65,000 to 80,000 clones, about nine tenths of which show up once; 0.24% is in the top ten. V is TRBV19 and J is TRBJ2-1; possibly TRBD1 or TRBD2 for D (5 bases each). This sequence was found in an adult with an advanced solid tumor such as melanoma, head and neck, liver or kidney cancer. The sequencing used CD4+ or CD8+ T cells sorted from blood, collected in a trial of the OX40 agonist ivuxolimab. The CDR3 region has the DNA TGTGCCAGTAGTATATCCCATGGGGGTGAGCAGTTCTTC. It is translated as CASSISHGGEQFF. Combining the CDR3 with reference TRBV19 and TRBJ2-1 gives the whole variable domain DGGITQSPKYLFRKEGQNVTLSCEQNLNHDAMYWYRQDPGQGLRLIYYSQIVNDFQKGDIAEGYSVSREKKESFPLTVTSAQKNPTAFYLCASSISHGGEQFFGPGTRLTVL.